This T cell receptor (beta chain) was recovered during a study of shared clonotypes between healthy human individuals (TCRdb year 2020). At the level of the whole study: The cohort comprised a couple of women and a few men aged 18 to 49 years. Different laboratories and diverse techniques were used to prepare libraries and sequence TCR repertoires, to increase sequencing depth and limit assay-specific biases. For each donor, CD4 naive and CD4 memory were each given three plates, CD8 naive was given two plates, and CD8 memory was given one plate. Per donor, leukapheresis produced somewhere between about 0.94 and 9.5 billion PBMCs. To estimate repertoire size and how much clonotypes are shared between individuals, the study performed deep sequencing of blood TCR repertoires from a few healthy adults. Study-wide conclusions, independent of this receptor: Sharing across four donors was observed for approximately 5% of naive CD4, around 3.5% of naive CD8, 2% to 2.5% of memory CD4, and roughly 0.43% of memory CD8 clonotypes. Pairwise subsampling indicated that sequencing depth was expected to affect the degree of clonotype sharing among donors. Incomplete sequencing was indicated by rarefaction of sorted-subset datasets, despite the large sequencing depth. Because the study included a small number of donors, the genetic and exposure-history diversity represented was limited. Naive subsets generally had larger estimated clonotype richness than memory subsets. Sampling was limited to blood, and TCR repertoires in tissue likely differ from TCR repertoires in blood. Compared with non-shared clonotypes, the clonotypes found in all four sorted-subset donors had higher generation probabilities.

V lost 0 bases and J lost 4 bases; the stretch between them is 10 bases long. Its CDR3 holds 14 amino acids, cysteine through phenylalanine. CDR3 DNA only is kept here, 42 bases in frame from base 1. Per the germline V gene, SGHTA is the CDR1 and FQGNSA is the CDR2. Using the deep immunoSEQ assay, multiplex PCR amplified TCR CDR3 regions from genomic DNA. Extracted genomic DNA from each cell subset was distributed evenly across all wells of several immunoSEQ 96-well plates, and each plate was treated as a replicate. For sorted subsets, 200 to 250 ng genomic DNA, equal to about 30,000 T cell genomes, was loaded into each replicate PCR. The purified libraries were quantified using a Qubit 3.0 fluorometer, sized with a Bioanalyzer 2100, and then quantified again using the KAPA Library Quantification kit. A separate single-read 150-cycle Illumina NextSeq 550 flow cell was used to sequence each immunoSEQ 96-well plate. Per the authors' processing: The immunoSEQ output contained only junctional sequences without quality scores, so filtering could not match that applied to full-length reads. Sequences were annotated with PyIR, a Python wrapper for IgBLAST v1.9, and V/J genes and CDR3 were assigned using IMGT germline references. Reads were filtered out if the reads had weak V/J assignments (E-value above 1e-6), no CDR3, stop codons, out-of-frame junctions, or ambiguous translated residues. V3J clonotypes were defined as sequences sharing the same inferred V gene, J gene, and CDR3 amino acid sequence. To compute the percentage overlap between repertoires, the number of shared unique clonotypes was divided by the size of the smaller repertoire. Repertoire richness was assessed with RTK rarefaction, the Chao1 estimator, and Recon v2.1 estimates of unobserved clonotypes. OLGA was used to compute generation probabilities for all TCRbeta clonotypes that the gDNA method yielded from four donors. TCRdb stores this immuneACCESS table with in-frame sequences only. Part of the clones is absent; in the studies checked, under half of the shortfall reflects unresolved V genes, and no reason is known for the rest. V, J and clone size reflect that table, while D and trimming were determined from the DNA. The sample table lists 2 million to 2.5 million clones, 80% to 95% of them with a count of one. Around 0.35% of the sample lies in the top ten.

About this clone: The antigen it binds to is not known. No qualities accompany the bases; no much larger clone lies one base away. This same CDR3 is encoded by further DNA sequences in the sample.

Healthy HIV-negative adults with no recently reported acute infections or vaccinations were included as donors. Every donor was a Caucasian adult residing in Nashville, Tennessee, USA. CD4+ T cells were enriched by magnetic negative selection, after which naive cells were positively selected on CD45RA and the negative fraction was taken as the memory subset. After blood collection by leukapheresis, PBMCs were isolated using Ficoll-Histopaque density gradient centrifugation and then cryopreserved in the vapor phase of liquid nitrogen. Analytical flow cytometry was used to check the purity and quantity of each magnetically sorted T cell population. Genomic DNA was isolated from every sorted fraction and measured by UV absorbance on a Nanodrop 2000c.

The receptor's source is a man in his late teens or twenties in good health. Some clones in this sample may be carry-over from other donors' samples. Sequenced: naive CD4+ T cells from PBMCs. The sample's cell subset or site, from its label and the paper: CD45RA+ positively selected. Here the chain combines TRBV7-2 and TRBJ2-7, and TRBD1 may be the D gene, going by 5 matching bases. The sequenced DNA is TGTGCCAGCAGCTTAGCAGGGGCCAATTACGAGCAGTACTTC. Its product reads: CASSLAGANYEQYF. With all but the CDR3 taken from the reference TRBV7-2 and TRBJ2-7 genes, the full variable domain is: GAGVSQSPSNKVTEKGKDVELRCDPISGHTALYWYRQSLGQGLEFLIYFQGNSAPDKSGLPSDRFSAERTGGSVSTLTIQRTQQEDSAVYLCASSLAGANYEQYFGPGTRLTVT.